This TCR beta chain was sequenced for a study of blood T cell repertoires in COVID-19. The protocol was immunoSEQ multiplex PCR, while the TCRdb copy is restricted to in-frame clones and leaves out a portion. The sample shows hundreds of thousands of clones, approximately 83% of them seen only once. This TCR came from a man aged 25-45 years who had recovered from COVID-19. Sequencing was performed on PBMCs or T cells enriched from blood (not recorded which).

The chain's CDR3 is CASSFGDSQETQYF. Here the CDR3 DNA reads TGTGCCAGCAGCTTCGGGGACAGCCAAGAGACCCAGTACTTC. V gene TRBV5-4 combines with J gene TRBJ2-5; the match to TRBD1 covers 7 bases. Trimming took 2 bases from V and 1 from J; bases not matched to a gene: 2. This CDR3 is 14 amino acids long. The germline V gene encodes CDR1 SGHNT and CDR2 YYREEE (reference sequence).